This TCR beta chain is drawn from a study of blood T cell repertoires in COVID-19. Looking at the study overall: Collection of acute and convalescent COVID-19 samples took place in the United States, Italy and Spain.

Original processing notes: Reference gene primers were amplified, and this amplification served to estimate nucleated cell counts. Data came from immunoSEQ multiplex PCR; TCRdb stores just in-frame clones and leaves some out. D and trimming were read from the DNA, whereas the V and J calls and clone size are those reported in that table. This sample has about 81,000 clones, with 82% found just once. V was shortened by 3 bases and J by 5 bases, with 8 bases between the two germline ends. CDR1 and CDR2 (germline): LNHDA, SQIVND (reference sequence). The CDR3 loop spans 12 amino acids. The TCR originated in a man in his fifties or sixties with acute or convalescent COVID-19. Sequencing was performed on peripheral blood. The gene calls are TRBV19 and TRBJ2-7, with unresolved D. CDR3 sequence (DNA): TGTGCCAGTAGTATTGAGTCACACGAGCAGTACTTC. This gives the protein CASSIESHEQYF.